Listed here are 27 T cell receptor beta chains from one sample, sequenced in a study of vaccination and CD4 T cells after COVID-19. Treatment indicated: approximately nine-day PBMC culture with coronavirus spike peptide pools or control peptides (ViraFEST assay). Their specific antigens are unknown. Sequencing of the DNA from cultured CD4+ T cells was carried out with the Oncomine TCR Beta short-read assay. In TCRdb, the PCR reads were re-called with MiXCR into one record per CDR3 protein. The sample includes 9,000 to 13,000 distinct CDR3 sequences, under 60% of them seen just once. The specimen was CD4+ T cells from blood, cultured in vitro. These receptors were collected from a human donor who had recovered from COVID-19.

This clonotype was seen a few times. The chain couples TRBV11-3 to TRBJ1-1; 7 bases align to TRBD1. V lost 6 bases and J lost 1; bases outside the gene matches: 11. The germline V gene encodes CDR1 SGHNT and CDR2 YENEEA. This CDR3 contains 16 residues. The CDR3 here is CASRGGPTGKNTEAFF. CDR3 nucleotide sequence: TGTGCCAGCAGGGGGGGTCCGACAGGGAAGAACACTGAAGCTTTCTTT. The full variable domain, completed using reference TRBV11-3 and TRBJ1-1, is EAGVVQSPRYKIIEKKQPVAFWCNPISGHNTLYWYLQNLGQGPELLIRYENEEAVDDSQLPKDRFSAERLKGVDSTLKIQPAELGDSAVYLCASRGGPTGKNTEAFFGQGTRLTVV.

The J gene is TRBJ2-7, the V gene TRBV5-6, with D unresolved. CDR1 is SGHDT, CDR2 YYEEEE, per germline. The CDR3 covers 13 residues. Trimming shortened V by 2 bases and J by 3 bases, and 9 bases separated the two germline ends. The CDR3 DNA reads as TGTGCCAGCAGCTTAGGCACGATCTACGAGCAGTACTTC. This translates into CASSLGTIYEQYF.

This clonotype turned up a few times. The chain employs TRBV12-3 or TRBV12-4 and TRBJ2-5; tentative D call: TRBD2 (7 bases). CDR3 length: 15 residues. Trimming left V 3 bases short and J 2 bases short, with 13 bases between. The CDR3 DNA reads TGTGCCAGCAGTTTTGCGGGGGCCCTACAAGAGACCCAGTACTTC. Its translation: CASSFAGALQETQYF.

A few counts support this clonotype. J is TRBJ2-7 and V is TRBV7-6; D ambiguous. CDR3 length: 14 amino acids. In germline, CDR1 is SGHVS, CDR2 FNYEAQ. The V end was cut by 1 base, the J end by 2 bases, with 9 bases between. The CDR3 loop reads CASSLDVGAYEQYF. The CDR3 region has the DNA TGTGCCAGCAGCTTAGACGTCGGAGCCTACGAGCAGTACTTC.

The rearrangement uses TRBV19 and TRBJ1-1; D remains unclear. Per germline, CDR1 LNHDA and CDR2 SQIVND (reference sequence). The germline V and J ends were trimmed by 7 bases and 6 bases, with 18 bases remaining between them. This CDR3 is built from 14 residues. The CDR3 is CASKERPKWAEAFF. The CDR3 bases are TGTGCCAGTAAGGAAAGGCCTAAATGGGCTGAAGCTTTCTTT.

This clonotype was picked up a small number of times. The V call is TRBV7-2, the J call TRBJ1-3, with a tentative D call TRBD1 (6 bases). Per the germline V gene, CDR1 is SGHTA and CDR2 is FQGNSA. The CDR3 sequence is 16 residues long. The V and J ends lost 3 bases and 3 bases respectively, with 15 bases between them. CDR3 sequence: CASSLGGGQFGNTIYF. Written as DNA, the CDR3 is TGTGCCAGCAGCTTGGGAGGTGGACAGTTTGGAAACACCATATATTTT.

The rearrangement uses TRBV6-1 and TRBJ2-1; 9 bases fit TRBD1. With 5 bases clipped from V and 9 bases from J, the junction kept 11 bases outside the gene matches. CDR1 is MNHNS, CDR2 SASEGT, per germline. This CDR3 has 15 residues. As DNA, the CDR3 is TGTGCCAGCAGTAAGACCGGGACAGGGTTTTCTGAGCAGTTCTTC. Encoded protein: CASSKTGTGFSEQFF.

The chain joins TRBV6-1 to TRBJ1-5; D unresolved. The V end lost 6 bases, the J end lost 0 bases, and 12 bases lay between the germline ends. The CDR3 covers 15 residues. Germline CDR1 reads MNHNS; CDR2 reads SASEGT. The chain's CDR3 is CASSPASNSNQPQHF. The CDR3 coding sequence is TGTGCCAGCAGCCCAGCTAGTAATAGCAATCAGCCCCAGCATTTT.

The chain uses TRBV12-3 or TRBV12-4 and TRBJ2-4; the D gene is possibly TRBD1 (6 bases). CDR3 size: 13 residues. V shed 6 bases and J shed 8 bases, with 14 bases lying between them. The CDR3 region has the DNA TGTGCCAGCAGGGGAACAGGGACGGACATTCAGTACTTC. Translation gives CASRGTGTDIQYF.

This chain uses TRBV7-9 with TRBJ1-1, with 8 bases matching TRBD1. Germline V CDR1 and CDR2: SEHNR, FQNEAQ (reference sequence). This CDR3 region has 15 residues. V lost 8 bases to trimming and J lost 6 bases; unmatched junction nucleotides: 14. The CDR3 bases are TGTGCCAGCGACGTACGACAGGGGACCTACTCTGAAGCTTTCTTT. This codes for CASDVRQGTYSEAFF.

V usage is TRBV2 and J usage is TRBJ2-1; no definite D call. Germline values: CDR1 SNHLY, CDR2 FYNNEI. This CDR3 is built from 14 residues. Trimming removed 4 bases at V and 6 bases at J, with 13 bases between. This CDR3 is CASSAVVVSNEQFF. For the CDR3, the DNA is TGTGCCAGCAGTGCGGTTGTGGTCAGCAATGAGCAGTTCTTC.

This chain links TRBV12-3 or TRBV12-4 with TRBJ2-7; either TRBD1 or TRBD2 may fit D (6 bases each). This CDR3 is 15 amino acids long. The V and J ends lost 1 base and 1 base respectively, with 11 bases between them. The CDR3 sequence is CASSLEWGASYEQYF. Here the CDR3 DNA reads TGTGCCAGCAGTTTAGAGTGGGGGGCATCCTACGAGCAGTACTTC.

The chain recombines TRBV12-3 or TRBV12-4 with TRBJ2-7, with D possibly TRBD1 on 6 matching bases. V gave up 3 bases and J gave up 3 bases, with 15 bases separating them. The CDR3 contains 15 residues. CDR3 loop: CASSFRTEGGYEQYF. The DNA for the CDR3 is TGTGCCAGCAGTTTCCGGACAGAAGGCGGCTACGAGCAGTACTTC.

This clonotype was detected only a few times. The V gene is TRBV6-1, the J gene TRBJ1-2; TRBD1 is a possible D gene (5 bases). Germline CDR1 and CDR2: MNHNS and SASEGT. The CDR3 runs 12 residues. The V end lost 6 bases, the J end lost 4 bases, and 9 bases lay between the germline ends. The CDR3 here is CASSQGAYGYTF. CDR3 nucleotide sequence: TGTGCCAGCAGCCAAGGGGCCTATGGCTACACCTTC.

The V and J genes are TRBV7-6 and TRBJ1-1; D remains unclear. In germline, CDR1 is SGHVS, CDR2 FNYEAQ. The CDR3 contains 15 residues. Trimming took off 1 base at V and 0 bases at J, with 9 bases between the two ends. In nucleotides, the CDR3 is TGTGCCAGCAGCTTAGGGGCAGTGATGAACACTGAAGCTTTCTTT. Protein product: CASSLGAVMNTEAFF. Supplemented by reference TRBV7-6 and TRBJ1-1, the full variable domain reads GAGVSQSPRYKVTKRGQDVALRCDPISGHVSLYWYRQALGQGPEFLTYFNYEAQQDKSGLPNDRFSAERPEGSISTLTIQRTEQRDSAMYRCASSLGAVMNTEAFFGQGTRLTVV.

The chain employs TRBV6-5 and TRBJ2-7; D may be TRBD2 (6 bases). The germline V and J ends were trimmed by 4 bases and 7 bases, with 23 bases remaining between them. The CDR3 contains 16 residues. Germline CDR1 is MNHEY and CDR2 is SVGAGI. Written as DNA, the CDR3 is TGTGCCAGCAGTTCCAGTGGTGCGGGGACTCGGCGAGAGCAGTACTTC. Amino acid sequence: CASSSSGAGTRREQYF.

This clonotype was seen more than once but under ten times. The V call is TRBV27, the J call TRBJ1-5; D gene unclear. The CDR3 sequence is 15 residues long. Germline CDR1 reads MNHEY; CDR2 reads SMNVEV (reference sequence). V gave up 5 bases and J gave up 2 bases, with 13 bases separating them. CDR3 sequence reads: CASSSLGVGNQPQHF. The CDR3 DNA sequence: TGTGCCAGCAGTAGCCTTGGGGTGGGCAATCAGCCCCAGCATTTT.

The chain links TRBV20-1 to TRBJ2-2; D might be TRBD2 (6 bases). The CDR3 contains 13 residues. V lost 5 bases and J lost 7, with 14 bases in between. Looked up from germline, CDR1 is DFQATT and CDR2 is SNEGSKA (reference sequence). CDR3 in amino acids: CSAGRLVGGELFF. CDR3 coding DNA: TGCAGTGCTGGACGACTAGTCGGCGGGGAGCTGTTTTTT.

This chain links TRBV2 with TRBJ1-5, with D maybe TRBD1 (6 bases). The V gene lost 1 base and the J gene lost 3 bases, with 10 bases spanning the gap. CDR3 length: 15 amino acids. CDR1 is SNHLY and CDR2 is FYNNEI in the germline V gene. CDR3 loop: CASSEGGQFNQPQHF. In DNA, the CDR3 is TGTGCCAGCAGTGAAGGAGGACAGTTCAATCAGCCCCAGCATTTT.

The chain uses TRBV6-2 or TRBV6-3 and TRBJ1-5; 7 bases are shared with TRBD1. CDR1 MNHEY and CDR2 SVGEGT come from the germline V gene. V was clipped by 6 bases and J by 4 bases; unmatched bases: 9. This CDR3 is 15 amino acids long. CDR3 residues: CASSSDRELNQPQHF. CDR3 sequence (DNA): TGTGCCAGCAGCTCCGACAGGGAGCTAAATCAGCCCCAGCATTTT.

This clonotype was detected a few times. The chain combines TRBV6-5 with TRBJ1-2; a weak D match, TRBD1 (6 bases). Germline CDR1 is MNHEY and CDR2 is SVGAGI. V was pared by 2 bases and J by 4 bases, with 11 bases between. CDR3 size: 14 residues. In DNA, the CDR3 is TGTGCCAGCAGTTACGCTGGGACACTCTATGGCTACACCTTC. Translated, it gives CASSYAGTLYGYTF.

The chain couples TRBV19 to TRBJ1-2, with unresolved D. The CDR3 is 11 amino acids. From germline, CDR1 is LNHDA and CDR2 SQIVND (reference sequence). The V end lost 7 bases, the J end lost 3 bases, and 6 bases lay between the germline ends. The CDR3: CASKGDYGYTF. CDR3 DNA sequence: TGTGCCAGTAAAGGTGACTATGGCTACACCTTC.

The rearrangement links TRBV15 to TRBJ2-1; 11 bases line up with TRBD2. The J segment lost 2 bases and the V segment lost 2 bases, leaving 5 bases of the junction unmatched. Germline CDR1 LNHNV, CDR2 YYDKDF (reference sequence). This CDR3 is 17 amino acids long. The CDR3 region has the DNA TGTGCCACCAGCAGAAATAGCGGGGGGGAAGCCTACAATGAGCAGTTCTTC. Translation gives CATSRNSGGEAYNEQFF. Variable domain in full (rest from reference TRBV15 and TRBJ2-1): DAMVIQNPRYQVTQFGKPVTLSCSQTLNHNVMYWYQQKSSQAPKLLFHYYDKDFNNEADTPDNFQSRRPNTSFCFLDIRSPGLGDTAMYLCATSRNSGGEAYNEQFFGPGTRLTVL.

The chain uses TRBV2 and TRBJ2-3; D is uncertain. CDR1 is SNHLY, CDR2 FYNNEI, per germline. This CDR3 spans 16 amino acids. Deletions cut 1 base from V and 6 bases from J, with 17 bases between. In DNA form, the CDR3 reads TGTGCCAGCAGTGAAGGGGAATCCTCTTTAGGGGATACGCAGTATTTT. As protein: CASSEGESSLGDTQYF.

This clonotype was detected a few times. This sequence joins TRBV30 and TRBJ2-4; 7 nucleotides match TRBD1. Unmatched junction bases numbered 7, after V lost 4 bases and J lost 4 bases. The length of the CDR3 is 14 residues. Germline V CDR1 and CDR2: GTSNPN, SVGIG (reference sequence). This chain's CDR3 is CAWKWGRGKNIQYF. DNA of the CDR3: TGTGCCTGGAAGTGGGGCAGGGGGAAAAACATTCAGTACTTC.

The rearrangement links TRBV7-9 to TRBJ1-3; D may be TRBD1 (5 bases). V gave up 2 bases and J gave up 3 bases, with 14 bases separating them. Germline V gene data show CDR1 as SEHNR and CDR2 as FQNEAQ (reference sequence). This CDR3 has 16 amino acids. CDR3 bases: TGTGCCAGCAGCTTATGGCAGGGATACCTTGGAAACACCATATATTTT. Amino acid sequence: CASSLWQGYLGNTIYF.

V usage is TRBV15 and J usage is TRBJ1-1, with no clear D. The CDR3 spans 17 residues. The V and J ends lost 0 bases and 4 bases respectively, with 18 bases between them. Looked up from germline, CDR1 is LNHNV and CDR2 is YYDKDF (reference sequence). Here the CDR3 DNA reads TGTGCCACCAGCAGAGATTTTGATCGACAAGGCGGCACTGAAGCTTTCTTT. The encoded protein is CATSRDFDRQGGTEAFF.